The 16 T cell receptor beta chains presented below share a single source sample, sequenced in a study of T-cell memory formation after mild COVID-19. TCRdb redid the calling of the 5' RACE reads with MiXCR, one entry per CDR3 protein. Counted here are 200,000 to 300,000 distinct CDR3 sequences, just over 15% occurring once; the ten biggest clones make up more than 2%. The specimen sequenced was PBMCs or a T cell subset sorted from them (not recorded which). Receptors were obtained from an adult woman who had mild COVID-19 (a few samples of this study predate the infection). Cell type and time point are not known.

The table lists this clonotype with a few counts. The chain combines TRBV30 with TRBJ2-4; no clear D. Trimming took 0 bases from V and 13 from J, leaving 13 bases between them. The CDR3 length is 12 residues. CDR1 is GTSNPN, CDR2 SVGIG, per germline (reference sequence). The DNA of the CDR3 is TGTGCCTGGAGTGTGACCGGGCCTCTACAGTACTTC. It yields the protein CAWSVTGPLQYF.

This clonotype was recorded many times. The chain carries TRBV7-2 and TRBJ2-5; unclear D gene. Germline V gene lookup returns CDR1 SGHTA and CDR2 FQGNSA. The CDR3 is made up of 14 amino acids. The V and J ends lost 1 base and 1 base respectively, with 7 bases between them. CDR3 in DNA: TGTGCCAGCAGCTTAGGTATCAGCCAAGAGACCCAGTACTTC. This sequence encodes CASSLGISQETQYF.

CDR3 loop: CASRDTGGNTEAFF. The CDR3 region has the DNA TGTGCCAGCAGAGATACAGGAGGGAACACTGAAGCTTTCTTT. The chain carries TRBV7-9 and TRBJ1-1, with D maybe TRBD1 (5 bases). The CDR3 length is 14 residues. Germline V gene sequence: CDR1 SEHNR, CDR2 FQNEAQ (reference sequence). The ends were cut back, 6 bases at V and 1 base at J, with 12 bases in the middle.

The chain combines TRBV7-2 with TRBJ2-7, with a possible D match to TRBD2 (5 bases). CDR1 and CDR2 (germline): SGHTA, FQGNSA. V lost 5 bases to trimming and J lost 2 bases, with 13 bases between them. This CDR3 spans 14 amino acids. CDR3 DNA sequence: TGTGCCAGCAGCCAATTCGGGGTGGCCTACGAGCAGTACTTC. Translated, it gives CASSQFGVAYEQYF.

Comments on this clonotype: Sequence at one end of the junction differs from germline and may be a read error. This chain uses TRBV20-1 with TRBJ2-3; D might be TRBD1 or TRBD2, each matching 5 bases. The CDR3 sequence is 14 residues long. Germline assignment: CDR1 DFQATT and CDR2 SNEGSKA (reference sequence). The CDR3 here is CSARGPGSTDMQYF. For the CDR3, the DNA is TGCAGTGCTAGAGGACCAGGGAGCACAGATATGCAGTATTTT.

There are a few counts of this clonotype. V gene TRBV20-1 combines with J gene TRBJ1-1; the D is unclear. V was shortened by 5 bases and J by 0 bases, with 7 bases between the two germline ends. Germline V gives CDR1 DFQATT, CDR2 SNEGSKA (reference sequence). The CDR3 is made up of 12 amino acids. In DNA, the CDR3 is TGCAGTGCTGAGACGATGAACACTGAAGCTTTCTTT. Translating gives CSAETMNTEAFF.

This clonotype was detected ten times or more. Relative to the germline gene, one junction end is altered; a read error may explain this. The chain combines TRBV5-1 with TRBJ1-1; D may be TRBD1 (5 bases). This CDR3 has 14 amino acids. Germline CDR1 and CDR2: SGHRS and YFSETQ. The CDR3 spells CASSLDGGNTEAFF. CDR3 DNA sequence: TGTGCCAGCAGCTTAGACGGGGGGAACACTGAAGCTTTCTTT. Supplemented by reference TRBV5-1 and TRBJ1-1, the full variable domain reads KAGVTQTPRYLIKTRGQQVTLSCSPISGHRSVSWYQQTPGQGLQFLFEYFSETQRNKGNFPGRFSGRQFSNSRSEMNVSTLELGDSALYLCASSLDGGNTEAFFGQGTRLTVV.

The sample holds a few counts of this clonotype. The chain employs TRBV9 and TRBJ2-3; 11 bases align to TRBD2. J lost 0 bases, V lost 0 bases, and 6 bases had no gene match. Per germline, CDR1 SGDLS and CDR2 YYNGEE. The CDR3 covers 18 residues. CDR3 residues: CASSVAPGTSGSTDTQYF. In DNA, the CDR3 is TGTGCCAGCAGCGTAGCCCCCGGGACTAGCGGAAGCACAGATACGCAGTATTTT.

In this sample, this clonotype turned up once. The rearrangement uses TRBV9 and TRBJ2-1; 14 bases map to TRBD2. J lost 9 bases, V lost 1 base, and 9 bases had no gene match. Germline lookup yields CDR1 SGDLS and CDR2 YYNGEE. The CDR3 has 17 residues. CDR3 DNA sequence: TGTGCCAGCAGCGTACCGACTAGCGGGGGGGCCGCGGGTGAGCAGTTCTTC. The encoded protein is CASSVPTSGGAAGEQFF.

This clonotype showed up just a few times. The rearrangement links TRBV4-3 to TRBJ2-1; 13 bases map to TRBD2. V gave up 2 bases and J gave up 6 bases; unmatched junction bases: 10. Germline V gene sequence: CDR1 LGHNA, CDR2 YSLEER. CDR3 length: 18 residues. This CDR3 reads CASSQSAGWTSGSNEQFF. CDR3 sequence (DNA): TGCGCCAGCAGCCAAAGTGCCGGGTGGACTAGCGGGAGCAATGAGCAGTTCTTC.

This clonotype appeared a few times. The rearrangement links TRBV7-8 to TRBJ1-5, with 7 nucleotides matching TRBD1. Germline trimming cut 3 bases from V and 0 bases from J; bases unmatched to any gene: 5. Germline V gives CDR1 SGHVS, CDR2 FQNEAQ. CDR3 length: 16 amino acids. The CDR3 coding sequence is TGTGCCAGCAGCTTCCTGACAGGGCCTAGCAATCAGCCCCAGCATTTT. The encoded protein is CASSFLTGPSNQPQHF.

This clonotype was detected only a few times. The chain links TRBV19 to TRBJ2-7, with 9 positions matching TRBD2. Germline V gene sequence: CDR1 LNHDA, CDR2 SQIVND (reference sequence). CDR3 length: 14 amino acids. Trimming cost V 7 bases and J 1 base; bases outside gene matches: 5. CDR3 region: CASKSLAGSYEQYF. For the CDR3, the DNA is TGTGCCAGTAAATCCCTAGCGGGGTCCTACGAGCAGTACTTC.

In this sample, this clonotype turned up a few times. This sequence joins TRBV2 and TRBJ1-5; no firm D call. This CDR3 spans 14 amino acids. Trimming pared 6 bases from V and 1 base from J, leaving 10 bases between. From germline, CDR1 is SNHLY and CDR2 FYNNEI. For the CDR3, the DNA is TGTGCCAGCAGGACCCGGTGGAGCAATCAGCCCCAGCATTTT. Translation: CASRTRWSNQPQHF. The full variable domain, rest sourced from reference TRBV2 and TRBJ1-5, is EPEVTQTPSHQVTQMGQEVILRCVPISNHLYFYWYRQILGQKVEFLVSFYNNEISEKSEIFDDQFSVERPDGSNFTLKIRSTKLEDSAMYFCASRTRWSNQPQHFGDGTRLSIL.

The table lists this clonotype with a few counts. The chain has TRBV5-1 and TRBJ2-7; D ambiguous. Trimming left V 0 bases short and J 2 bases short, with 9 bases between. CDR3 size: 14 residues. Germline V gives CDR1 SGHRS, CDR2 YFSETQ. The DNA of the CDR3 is TGCGCCAGCAGCTTGGCCGACGGAGCCTACGAGCAGTACTTC. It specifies CASSLADGAYEQYF. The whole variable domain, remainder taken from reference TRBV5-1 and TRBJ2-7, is KAGVTQTPRYLIKTRGQQVTLSCSPISGHRSVSWYQQTPGQGLQFLFEYFSETQRNKGNFPGRFSGRQFSNSRSEMNVSTLELGDSALYLCASSLADGAYEQYFGPGTRLTVT.

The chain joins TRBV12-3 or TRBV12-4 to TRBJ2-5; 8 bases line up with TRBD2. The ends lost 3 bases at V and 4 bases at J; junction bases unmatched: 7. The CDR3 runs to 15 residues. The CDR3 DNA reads TGTGCCAGCAGTTTCGTTTCGGGGGGGCGAGAGACCCAGTACTTC. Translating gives CASSFVSGGRETQYF.

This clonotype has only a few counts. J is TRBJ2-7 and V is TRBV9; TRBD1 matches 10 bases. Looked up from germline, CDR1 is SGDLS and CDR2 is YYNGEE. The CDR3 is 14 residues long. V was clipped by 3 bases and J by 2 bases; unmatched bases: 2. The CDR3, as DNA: TGTGCCAGCAGCGGAGACAGGGGGCCCTACGAGCAGTACTTC. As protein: CASSGDRGPYEQYF.